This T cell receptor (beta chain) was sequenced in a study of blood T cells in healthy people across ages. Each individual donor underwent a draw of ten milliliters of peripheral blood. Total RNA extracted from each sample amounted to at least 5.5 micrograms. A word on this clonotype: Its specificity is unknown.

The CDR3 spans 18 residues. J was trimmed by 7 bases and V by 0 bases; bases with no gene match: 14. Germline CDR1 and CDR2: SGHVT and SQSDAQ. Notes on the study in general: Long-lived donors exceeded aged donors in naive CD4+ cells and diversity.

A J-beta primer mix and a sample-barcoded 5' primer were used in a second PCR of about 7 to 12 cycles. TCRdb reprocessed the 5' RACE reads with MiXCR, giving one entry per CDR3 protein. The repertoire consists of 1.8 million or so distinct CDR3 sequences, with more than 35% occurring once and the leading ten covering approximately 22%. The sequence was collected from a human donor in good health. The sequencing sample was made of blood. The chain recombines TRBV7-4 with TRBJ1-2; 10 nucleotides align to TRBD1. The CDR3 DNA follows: TGTGCCAGCAGCTTAGCCAAAAAGATGCGGACAGGGGGTTGTGGCTACACCTTC. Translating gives CASSLAKKMRTGGCGYTF.